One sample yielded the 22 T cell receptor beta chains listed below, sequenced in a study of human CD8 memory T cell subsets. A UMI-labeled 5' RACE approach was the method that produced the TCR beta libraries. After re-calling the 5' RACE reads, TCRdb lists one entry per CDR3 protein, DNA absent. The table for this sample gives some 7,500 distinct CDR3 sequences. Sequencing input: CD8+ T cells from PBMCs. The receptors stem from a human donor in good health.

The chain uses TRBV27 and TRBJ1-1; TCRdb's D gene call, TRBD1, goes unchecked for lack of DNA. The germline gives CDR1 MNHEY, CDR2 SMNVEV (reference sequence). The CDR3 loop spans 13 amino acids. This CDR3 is CSSSSNYRGQAFF.

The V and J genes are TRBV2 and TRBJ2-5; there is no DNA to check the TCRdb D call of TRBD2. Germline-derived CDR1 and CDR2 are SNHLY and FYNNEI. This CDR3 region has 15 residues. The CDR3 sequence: CASRGLAGVGETQYF.

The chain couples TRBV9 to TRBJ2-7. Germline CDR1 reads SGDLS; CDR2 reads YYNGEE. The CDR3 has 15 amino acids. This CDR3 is CASSVGQGGPYEQYF.

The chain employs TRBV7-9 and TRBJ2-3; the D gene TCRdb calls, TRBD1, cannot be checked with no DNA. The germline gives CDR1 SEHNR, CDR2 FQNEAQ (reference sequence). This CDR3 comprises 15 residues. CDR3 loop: CASSSTGVNTDTQYF.

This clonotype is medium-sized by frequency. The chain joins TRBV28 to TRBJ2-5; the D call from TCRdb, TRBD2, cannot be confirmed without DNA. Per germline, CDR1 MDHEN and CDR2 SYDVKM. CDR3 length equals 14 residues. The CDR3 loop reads CASSPMGLEETQYF.

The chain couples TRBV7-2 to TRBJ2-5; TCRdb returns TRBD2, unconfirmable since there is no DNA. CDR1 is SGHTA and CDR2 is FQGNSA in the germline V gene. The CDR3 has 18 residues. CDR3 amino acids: CASSTGLAGGSPLETQYF. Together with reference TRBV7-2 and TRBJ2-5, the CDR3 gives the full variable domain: GAGVSQSPSNKVTEKGKDVELRCDPISGHTALYWYRQSLGQGLEFLIYFQGNSAPDKSGLPSDRFSAERTGGSVSTLTIQRTQQEDSAVYLCASSTGLAGGSPLETQYFGPGTRLLVL.

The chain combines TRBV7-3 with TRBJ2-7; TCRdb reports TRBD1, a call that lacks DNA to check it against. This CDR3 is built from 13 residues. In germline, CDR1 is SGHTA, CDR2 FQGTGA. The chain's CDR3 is CASSLGGEGEQYF.

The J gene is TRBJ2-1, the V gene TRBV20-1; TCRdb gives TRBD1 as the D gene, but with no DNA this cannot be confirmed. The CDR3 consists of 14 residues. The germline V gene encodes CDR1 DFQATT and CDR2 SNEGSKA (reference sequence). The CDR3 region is CSASRGQVYNEQFF.

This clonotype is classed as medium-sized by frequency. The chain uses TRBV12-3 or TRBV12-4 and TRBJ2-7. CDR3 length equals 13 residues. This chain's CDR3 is CASSLGQQTEQYF.

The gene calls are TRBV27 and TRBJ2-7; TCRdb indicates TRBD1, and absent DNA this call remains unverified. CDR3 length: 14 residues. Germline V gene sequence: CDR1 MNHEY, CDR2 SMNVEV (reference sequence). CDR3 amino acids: CASSHRDSYYEQYF.

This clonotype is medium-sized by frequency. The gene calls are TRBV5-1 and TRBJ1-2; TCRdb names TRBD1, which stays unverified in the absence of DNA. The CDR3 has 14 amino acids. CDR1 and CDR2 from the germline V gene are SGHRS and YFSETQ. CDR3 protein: CASSLEGGPYGYTF.

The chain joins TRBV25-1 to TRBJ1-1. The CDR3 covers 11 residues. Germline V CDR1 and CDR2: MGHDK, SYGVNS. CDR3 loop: CASMTPTEAFF.

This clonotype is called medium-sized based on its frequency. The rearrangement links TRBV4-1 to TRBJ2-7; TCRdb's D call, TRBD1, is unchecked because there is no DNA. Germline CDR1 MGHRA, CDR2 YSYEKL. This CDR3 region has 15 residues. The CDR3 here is CASSQRDRASYEQYF.

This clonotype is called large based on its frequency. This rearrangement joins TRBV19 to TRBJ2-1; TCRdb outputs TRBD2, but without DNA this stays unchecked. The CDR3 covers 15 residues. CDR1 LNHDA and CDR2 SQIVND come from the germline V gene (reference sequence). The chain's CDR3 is CASRFGTGPLHEQFF.

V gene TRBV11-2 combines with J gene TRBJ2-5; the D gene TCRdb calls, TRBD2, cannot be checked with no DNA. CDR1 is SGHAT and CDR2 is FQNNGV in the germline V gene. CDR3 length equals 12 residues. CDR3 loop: CASCRGGETQYF.

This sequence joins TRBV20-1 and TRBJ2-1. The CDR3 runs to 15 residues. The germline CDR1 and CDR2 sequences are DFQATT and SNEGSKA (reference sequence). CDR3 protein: CSANRRGLGYNEQFF.

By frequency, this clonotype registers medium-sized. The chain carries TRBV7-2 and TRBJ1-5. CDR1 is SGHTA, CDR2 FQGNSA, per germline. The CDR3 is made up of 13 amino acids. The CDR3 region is CASSAGLNQPQHF.

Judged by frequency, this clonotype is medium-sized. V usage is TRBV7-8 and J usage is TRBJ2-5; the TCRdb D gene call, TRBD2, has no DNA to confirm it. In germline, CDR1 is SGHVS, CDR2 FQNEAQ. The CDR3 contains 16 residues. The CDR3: CASSRRTSGSYETQYF.

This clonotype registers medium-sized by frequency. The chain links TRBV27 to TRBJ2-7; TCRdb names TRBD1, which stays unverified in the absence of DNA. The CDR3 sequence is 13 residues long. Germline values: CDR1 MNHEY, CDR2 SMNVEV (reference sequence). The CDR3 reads CASSLQGAYEQYF.

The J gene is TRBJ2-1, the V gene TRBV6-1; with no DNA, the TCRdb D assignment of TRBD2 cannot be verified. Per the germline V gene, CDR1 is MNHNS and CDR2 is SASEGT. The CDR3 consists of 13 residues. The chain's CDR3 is CASSRGLAGEQFF.

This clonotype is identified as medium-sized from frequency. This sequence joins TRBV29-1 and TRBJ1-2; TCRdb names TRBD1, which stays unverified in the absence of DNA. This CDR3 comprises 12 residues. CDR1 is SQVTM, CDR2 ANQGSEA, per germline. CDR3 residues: CSVDPTVYGYTF.

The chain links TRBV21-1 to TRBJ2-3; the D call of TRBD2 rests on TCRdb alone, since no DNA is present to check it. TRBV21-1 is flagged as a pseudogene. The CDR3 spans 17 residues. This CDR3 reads CASSKPIAGVGTDTQYF.